Presented here are 25 T cell receptor beta chains from one specimen sequenced in a study of cytomegalovirus exposure and HLA in healthy donors. Sequencing was performed with immunoSEQ multiplex PCR; in TCRdb, only in-frame clones are kept and a portion is missing. Of roughly 140,000 clones listed, 88% are singletons. Material for sequencing was PBMCs. These receptors were collected from a woman aged 18-35 years in good health and CMV-seropositive.

The chain recombines TRBV27 with TRBJ1-6; TRBD1 is a possible D gene (6 bases). Per germline, CDR1 MNHEY and CDR2 SMNVEV (reference sequence). With 1 base removed from V and 5 bases from J, the gap between germline ends came to 21 bases. This CDR3 spans 19 amino acids. The CDR3 coding sequence is TGTGCCAGCAGTTTATTTGTTGGGACACGGCCCTCGGATAATTCACCCCTCCACTTT. This sequence encodes CASSLFVGTRPSDNSPLHF.

The rearrangement links TRBV28 to TRBJ2-2; 7 bases match TRBD2. Unmatched junction bases numbered 1, after V lost 8 bases and J lost 1 base. This CDR3 comprises 13 residues. Germline CDR1 and CDR2: MDHEN and SYDVKM. In nucleotides, the CDR3 is TGTGCCAGCCGCGGGGGGAACACCGGGGAGCTGTTTTTT. Translation: CASRGGNTGELFF.

The genes are TRBV7-9 and TRBJ1-5, with 8 nucleotides matching TRBD1. The germline V gene encodes CDR1 SEHNR and CDR2 FQNEAQ (reference sequence). The V segment lost 1 base and the J segment 7 bases; nucleotides outside the gene matches: 6. The CDR3 spans 15 residues. In DNA, the CDR3 is TGTGCCAGCAGCTTAGATCAGGGGGCGGGACAGCCCCAGCATTTT. Protein: CASSLDQGAGQPQHF.

The rearrangement joins TRBV27 to TRBJ2-5; D is perhaps TRBD1 (6 bases). The V gene's germline CDR1 is MNHEY and CDR2 SMNVEV (reference sequence). CDR3 size: 12 residues. V lost 5 bases and J lost 5, with 9 bases in between. The CDR3 nucleotides read TGTGCCAGCAGTCCCCAGGGGGAGACCCAGTACTTC. It translates to CASSPQGETQYF.

The genes are TRBV10-3 and TRBJ2-6; D remains unclear. With 7 bases removed from V and 4 bases from J, the gap between germline ends came to 5 bases. Germline V gives CDR1 ENHRY, CDR2 SYGVKD. The CDR3 has 12 residues. This CDR3 reads CAITGGANVLTF. In DNA, the CDR3 is TGTGCCATCACCGGGGGGGCCAACGTCCTGACTTTC.

The chain has TRBV6-1 and TRBJ1-1; D is perhaps TRBD1 (6 bases). Germline V gives CDR1 MNHNS, CDR2 SASEGT. Between the trimmed V and J ends, which lost 2 bases and 4 bases, there was a span of 11 bases. The CDR3 loop spans 14 amino acids. The CDR3 here is CASSESGGATEAFF. As DNA, the CDR3 is TGTGCCAGCAGTGAATCGGGGGGGGCCACTGAAGCTTTCTTT.

J is TRBJ1-5 and V is TRBV28, with unresolved D. Germline lookup yields CDR1 MDHEN and CDR2 SYDVKM. The CDR3 covers 14 residues. The V gene lost 2 bases and the J gene lost 5 bases, with 10 bases spanning the gap. CDR3 amino acids: CASSLGLGDQPQHF. CDR3 DNA sequence: TGTGCCAGCAGTTTAGGGCTCGGTGATCAGCCCCAGCATTTT.

This chain joins TRBV28 and TRBJ1-2; D remains unclear. The CDR3 length is 15 residues. Germline V CDR1 and CDR2: MDHEN, SYDVKM. Trimming removed 5 bases from V and 4 bases from J, with 17 bases in between. CDR3 in amino acids: CASSPSGSKSYGYTF. In DNA form, the CDR3 reads TGTGCCAGCAGTCCCTCCGGGTCAAAGTCCTATGGCTACACCTTC.

The chain joins TRBV19 to TRBJ2-2; TRBD2 agrees at 8 bases. J lost 2 bases, V lost 10 bases, and 9 bases had no gene match. Germline CDR1 and CDR2: LNHDA and SQIVND (reference sequence). The CDR3 consists of 15 residues. The CDR3 DNA sequence: TGTGCCACCTGGCGGGGGGCTGGTAACACCGGGGAGCTGTTTTTT. Translating it yields CATWRGAGNTGELFF.

The chain is built from TRBV15 and TRBJ2-4; D remains ambiguous. Germline values: CDR1 LNHNV, CDR2 YYDKDF (reference sequence). V lost 4 bases and J lost 1, with 11 bases in between. The CDR3 has 15 residues. The chain's CDR3 is CATSTTILAKNIQYF. CDR3 nucleotides: TGTGCCACCAGCACTACTATTTTGGCCAAAAACATTCAGTACTTC.

The J gene is TRBJ2-3, the V gene TRBV28, with D hard to call. Trimming left V 11 bases short and J 2 bases short, with 8 bases between. Germline CDR1 and CDR2: MDHEN and SYDVKM. The CDR3 contains 11 residues. Here the CDR3 DNA reads TGTGCCGGCGGCCCCACAGATACGCAGTATTTT. Encoded protein: CAGGPTDTQYF.

The chain joins TRBV5-6 to TRBJ2-1, with a tentative D call TRBD1 (6 bases). The CDR3 runs to 14 residues. V gave up 2 bases and J gave up 5 bases, with 11 bases separating them. Germline V gene lookup returns CDR1 SGHDT and CDR2 YYEEEE. Written as DNA, the CDR3 is TGTGCCAGCAGCTTAGGAACAGGGCACAATGAGCAGTTCTTC. It encodes CASSLGTGHNEQFF. The variable domain in full, completed from reference TRBV5-6 and TRBJ2-1, reads DAGVTQSPTHLIKTRGQQVTLRCSPKSGHDTVSWYQQALGQGPQFIFQYYEEEERQRGNFPDRFSGHQFPNYSSELNVNALLLGDSALYLCASSLGTGHNEQFFGPGTRLTVL.

V and J are TRBV4-2 and TRBJ1-1, with D possibly TRBD1 on 5 matching bases. V dropped 0 bases and J dropped 6 bases, with 11 bases sitting between them. The CDR3 has 14 residues. In germline, CDR1 is LGHNA, CDR2 YNFKEQ. The CDR3, as DNA: TGTGCCAGCAGCCAAGAACAGGATCGGGCTGAAGCTTTCTTT. It encodes CASSQEQDRAEAFF.

The rearrangement uses TRBV27 and TRBJ2-1; 10 nucleotides line up with TRBD2. V lost 3 bases to trimming and J lost 5 bases; unmatched junction nucleotides: 7. The CDR3 covers 16 residues. Looked up from germline, CDR1 is MNHEY and CDR2 is SMNVEV (reference sequence). DNA of the CDR3: TGTGCCAGCAGTTTCCTAGCGGGGGATAAAAACAATGAGCAGTTCTTC. Residues: CASSFLAGDKNNEQFF.

The rearrangement links TRBV4-2 to TRBJ1-5; 10 positions agree with TRBD1. The length of the CDR3 is 16 residues. Germline trimming cut 8 bases from V and 5 bases from J; bases unmatched to any gene: 12. Germline V gene lookup returns CDR1 LGHNA and CDR2 YNFKEQ. The CDR3 loop reads CASGDTGTGVYQPQHF. The CDR3 DNA is TGTGCCAGCGGGGATACCGGGACAGGGGTGTATCAGCCCCAGCATTTT.

The chain combines TRBV28 with TRBJ2-7, with TRBD1 matching over 10 bases. This CDR3 contains 16 residues. The ends lost 2 bases at V and 7 bases at J; junction bases unmatched: 11. Per the germline V gene, CDR1 is MDHEN and CDR2 is SYDVKM. Here the CDR3 DNA reads TGTGCCAGCAGTTTAAAGATTGGGGACAGGGGTCGAGAGCAGTACTTC. Amino acid sequence: CASSLKIGDRGREQYF.

This sequence joins TRBV27 and TRBJ2-7; 7 nucleotides line up with TRBD1. V lost 7 bases and J lost 3; bases outside the gene matches: 9. The CDR3 length is 14 residues. Germline assignment: CDR1 MNHEY and CDR2 SMNVEV (reference sequence). For the CDR3, the DNA is TGTGCCAGCAAATCCCGGGACAGTTACTACGAGCAGTACTTC. It specifies CASKSRDSYYEQYF.

The chain employs TRBV7-3 and TRBJ2-4; 9 nucleotides match TRBD2. Germline trimming cut 5 bases from V and 0 bases from J; bases unmatched to any gene: 8. The CDR3 sequence is 17 residues long. Per the germline V gene, CDR1 is SGHTA and CDR2 is FQGTGA. This CDR3 reads CASSPTSGGLAKNIQYF. In nucleotides, the CDR3 is TGTGCCAGCAGCCCGACTAGCGGAGGCCTAGCCAAAAACATTCAGTACTTC.

This chain links TRBV6-1 with TRBJ1-6; D might be TRBD1 (6 bases). CDR1 MNHNS and CDR2 SASEGT come from the germline V gene. Between the trimmed V and J ends, which lost 9 bases and 8 bases, there was a span of 17 bases. The CDR3 runs to 14 residues. The CDR3 loop reads CASRQVGTDSPLHF. CDR3 coding DNA: TGTGCCAGTAGACAGGTCGGCACCGATTCACCCCTCCACTTT.

In its sample, this clone was seen once. The CDR3 is CASSSDTYDEQFF. The DNA of the CDR3 is TGTGCCAGCAGCTCGGACACGTACGATGAGCAGTTCTTC. The chain couples TRBV11-1 to TRBJ2-1; the D gene is possibly TRBD1 (5 bases). Per germline, CDR1 SGHAT and CDR2 FQDESV (reference sequence). V was pared by 4 bases and J by 8 bases, with 12 bases between. The CDR3 runs to 13 residues.

V and J are TRBV10-3 and TRBJ1-2; D might be TRBD1 (6 bases). The CDR3 length is 13 residues. V was pared by 7 bases and J by 8 bases, with 17 bases between. Looked up from germline, CDR1 is ENHRY and CDR2 is SYGVKD. In DNA form, the CDR3 reads TGTGCCATCACCCTAGATTCGCAGGGGGGCTACACCTTC. This encodes CAITLDSQGGYTF.

The rearrangement uses TRBV7-9 and TRBJ2-2; 10 positions match TRBD2. CDR1 SEHNR and CDR2 FQNEAQ come from the germline V gene (reference sequence). The CDR3 extends over 17 amino acids. With 4 bases clipped from V and 0 bases from J, the junction kept 5 bases outside the gene matches. CDR3 residues: CASSWRAGGSNTGELFF. DNA of the CDR3: TGTGCCAGCAGCTGGCGAGCGGGAGGGTCGAACACCGGGGAGCTGTTTTTT. The full variable domain, in which reference TRBV7-9 and TRBJ2-2 provide the parts outside the CDR3, is DTGVSQNPRHKITKRGQNVTFRCDPISEHNRLYWYRQTLGQGPEFLTYFQNEAQLEKSRLLSDRFSAERPKGSFSTLEIQRTEQGDSAMYLCASSWRAGGSNTGELFFGEGSRLTVL.

The chain combines TRBV7-9 with TRBJ1-1; 7 bases match TRBD1. Trimming took 7 bases from V and 1 from J; bases not matched to a gene: 3. The germline gives CDR1 SEHNR, CDR2 FQNEAQ (reference sequence). The CDR3 loop spans 13 amino acids. CDR3 nucleotide sequence: TGTGCCAGCACCAAGGGGGCGAACACTGAAGCTTTCTTT. It translates to CASTKGANTEAFF.

This chain links TRBV2 with TRBJ1-1; 9 bases map to TRBD1. The CDR3 has 15 residues. CDR1 SNHLY and CDR2 FYNNEI come from the germline V gene. V shed 6 bases and J 3 bases; nucleotides not matched to a gene: 8. The CDR3 sequence: CASRPGQGPYTEAFF. CDR3 in DNA: TGTGCCAGCAGACCAGGACAGGGGCCGTACACTGAAGCTTTCTTT.

The chain is built from TRBV5-3 and TRBJ1-1, with 9 bases that match TRBD1. TRBV5-3 is an open reading frame whose function is uncertain. V lost 5 bases and J lost 0; bases outside the gene matches: 20. The CDR3 contains 20 residues. CDR3 sequence (DNA): TGTGCCAGAAGTATATGCCGGGACAGGGATAAGGGGCACATGAACACTGAAGCTTTCTTT. This codes for CARSICRDRDKGHMNTEAFF.